This T cell receptor beta chain was identified in a study of shared clonotypes between healthy human individuals. Study summary: A few men and a couple of women, aged 18 to 49, were donors. Each donor's CD8 memory used one plate, CD8 naive two, each CD4 subset three.

This clone has only a few counts. The data were produced by immunoSEQ multiplex PCR, yet TCRdb's version contains in-frame clones alone and is incomplete. The sample has over a million clones, about 80% seen once; the top ten hold 0.52%. The sequenced material came from memory CD4+ T cells from PBMCs. The sample's subset: CD45RA-negative fraction. This sequence originates from a young man in good health. Some clones in this sample may be carry-over from other donors' samples.

CDR3 in DNA: TGTGCCTTCTCTACCGGGACAGCGAACACTGAAGCTTTCTTT. Protein sequence: CAFSTGTANTEAFF. The V and J genes are TRBV30 and TRBJ1-1, with 7 positions matching TRBD1. Losses at the gene ends were 7 bases for V and 1 base for J; bases not matched to a gene: 9. Germline V gives CDR1 GTSNPN, CDR2 SVGIG (reference sequence). The CDR3 totals 14 residues.